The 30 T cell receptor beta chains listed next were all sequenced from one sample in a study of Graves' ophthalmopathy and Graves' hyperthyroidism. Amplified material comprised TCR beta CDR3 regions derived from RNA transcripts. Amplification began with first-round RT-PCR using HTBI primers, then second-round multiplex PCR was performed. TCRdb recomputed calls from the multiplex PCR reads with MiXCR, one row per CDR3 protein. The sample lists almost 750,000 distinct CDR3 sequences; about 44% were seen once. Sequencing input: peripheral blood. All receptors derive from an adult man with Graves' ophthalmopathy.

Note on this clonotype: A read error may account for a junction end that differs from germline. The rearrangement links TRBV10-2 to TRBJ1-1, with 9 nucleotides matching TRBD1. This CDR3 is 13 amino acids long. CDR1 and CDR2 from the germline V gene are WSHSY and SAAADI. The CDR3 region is CASRWTGDGSAFF. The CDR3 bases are TGTGCCAGCAGGTGGACAGGGGATGGTTCTGCTTTCTTT.

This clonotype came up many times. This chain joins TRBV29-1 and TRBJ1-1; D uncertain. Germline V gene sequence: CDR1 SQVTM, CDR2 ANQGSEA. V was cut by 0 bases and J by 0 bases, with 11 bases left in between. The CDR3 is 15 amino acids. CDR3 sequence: CSVEEGRAVNTEAFF. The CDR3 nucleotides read TGCAGCGTTGAAGAGGGGAGGGCTGTGAACACTGAAGCTTTCTTT.

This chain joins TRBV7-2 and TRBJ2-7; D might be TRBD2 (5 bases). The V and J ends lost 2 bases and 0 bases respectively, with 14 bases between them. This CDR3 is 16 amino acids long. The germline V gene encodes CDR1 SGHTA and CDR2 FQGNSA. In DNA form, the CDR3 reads TGTGCCAGCAGCTTAAGTAGCGCTAGCCCCTCCTACGAGCAGTACTTC. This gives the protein CASSLSSASPSYEQYF.

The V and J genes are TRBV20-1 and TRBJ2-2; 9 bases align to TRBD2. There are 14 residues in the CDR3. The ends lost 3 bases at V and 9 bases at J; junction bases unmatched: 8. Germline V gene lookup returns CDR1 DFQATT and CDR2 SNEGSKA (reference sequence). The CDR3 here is CSASAAGGPRELFF. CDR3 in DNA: TGCAGTGCTAGTGCGGCGGGGGGGCCTCGGGAGCTGTTTTTT.

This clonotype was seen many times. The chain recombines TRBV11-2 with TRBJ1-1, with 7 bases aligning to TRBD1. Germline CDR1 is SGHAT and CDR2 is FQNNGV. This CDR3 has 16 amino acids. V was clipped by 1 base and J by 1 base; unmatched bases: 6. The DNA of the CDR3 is TGTGCCAGCAGCTTAGGACAGGGCGCGGGGAACACTGAAGCTTTCTTT. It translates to CASSLGQGAGNTEAFF.

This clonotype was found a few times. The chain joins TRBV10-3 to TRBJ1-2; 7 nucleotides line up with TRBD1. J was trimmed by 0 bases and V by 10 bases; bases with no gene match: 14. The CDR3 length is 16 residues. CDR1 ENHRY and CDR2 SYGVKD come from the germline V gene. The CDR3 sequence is CASSTWTGRTNYGYTF. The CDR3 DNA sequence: TGTGCCAGCTCAACTTGGACAGGCCGAACTAACTATGGCTACACCTTC.

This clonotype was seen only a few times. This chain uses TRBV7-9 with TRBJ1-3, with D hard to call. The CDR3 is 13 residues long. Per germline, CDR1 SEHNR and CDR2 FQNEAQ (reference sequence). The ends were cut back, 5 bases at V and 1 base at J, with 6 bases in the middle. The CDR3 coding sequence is TGTGCCAGCAGCCCAAAATCTGGAAACACCATATATTTT. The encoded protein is CASSPKSGNTIYF.

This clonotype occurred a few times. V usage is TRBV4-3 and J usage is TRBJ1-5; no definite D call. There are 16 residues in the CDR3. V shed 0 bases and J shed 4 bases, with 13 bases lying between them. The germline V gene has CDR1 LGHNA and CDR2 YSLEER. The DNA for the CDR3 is TGCGCCAGCAGCCAAGATTTGGGTTTCGGGAATCAGCCCCAGCATTTT. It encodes CASSQDLGFGNQPQHF.

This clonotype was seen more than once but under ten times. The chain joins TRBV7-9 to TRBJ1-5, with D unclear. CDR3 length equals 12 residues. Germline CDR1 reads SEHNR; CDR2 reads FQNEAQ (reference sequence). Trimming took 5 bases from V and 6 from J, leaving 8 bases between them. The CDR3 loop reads CASSQTGQPQHF. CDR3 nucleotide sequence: TGTGCCAGCAGCCAGACGGGTCAGCCCCAGCATTTT.

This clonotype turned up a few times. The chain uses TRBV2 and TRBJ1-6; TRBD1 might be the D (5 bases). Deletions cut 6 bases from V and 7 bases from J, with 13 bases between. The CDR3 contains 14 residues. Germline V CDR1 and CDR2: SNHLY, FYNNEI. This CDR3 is CASSQGRANSPLHF. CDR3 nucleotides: TGTGCCAGCAGCCAAGGCAGGGCGAATTCACCCCTCCACTTT.

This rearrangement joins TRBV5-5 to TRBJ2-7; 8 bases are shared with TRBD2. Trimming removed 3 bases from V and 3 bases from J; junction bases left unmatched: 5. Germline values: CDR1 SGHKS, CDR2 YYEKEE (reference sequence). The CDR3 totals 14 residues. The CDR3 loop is CASSWGSGSYEQYF. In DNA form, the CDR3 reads TGTGCCAGCAGCTGGGGAAGCGGGAGCTACGAGCAGTACTTC.

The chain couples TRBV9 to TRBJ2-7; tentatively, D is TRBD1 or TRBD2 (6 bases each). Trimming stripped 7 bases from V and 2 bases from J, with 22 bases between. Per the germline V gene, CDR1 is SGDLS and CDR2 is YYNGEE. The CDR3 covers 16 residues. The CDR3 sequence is CASSARGPSVTYEQYF. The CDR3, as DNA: TGTGCCAGCTCCGCTCGGGGGCCTAGCGTTACCTACGAGCAGTACTTC.

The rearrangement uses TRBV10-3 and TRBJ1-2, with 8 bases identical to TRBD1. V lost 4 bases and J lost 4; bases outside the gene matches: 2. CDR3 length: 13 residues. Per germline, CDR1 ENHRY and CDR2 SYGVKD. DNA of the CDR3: TGTGCCATCAGTGGAACAGGGGGCTATGGCTACACCTTC. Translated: CAISGTGGYGYTF.

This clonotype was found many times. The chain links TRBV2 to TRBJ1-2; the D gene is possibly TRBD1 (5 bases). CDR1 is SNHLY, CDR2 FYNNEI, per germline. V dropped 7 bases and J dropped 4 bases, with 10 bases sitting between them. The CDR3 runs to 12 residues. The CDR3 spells CASTGGSYGYTF. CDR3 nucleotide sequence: TGTGCCAGCACTGGGGGGTCCTATGGCTACACCTTC.

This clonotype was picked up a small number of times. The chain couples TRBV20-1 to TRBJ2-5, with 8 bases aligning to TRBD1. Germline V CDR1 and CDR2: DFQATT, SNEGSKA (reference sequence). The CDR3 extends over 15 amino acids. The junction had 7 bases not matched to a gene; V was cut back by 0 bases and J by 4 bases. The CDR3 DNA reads TGCAGTGCTAGAGATGGTTGGACAGGGTTAGAGACCCAGTACTTC. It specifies CSARDGWTGLETQYF.

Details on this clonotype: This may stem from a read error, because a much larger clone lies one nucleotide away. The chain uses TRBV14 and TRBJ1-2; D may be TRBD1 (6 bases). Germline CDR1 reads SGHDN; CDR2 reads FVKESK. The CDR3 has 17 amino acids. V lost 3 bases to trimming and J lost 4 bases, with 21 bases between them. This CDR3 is CASSQPAGTGRVYGYTF. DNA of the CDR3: TGTGCCAGCAGCCAGCCTGCAGGAACAGGGCGGGTCTATGGCTACACCTTC. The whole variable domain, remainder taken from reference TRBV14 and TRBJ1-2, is EAGVTQFPSHSVIEKGQTVTLRCDPISGHDNLYWYRRVMGKEIKFLLHFVKESKQDESGMPNNRFLAERTGGTYSTLKVQPAELEDSGVYFCASSQPAGTGRVYGYTFGSGTRLTVV.

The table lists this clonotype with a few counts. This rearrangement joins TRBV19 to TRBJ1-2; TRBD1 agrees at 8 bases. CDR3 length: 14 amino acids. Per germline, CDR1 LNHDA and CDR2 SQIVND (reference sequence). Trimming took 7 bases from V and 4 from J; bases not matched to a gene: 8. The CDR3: CASKPGQDPYGYTF. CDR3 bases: TGTGCCAGTAAACCGGGACAGGACCCCTATGGCTACACCTTC.

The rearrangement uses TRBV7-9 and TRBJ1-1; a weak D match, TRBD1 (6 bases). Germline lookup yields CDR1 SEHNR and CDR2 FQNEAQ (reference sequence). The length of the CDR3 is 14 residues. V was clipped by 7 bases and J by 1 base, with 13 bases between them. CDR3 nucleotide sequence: TGTGCCAGCAAAGAGGGACACCAGAACACTGAAGCTTTCTTT. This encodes CASKEGHQNTEAFF.

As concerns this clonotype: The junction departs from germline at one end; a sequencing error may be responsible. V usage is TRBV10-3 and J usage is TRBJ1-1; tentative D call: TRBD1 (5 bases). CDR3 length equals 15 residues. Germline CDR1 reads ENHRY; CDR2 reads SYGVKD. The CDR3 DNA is TGTGCCAGCAGTTTTTCGGGACTTTGGAACACTGAAGCTTTCTTT. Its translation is CASSFSGLWNTEAFF.

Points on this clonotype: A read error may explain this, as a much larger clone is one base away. The CDR3 coding sequence is TGTGCCAGCAGCGATCGGACAGCCGATGGCTACACCTTC. Translating it yields CASSDRTADGYTF. V is TRBV9 and J is TRBJ1-2, with D perhaps TRBD1 (6 bases). The CDR3 is made up of 13 amino acids. Germline V gene sequence: CDR1 SGDLS, CDR2 YYNGEE. V lost 3 bases and J lost 6, with 12 bases in between.

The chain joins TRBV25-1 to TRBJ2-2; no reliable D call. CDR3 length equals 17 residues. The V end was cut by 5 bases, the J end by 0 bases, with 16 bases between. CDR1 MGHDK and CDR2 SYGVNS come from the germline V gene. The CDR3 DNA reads TGTGCCAGCAGTTACTTGGCTGGCGACGCGAACACCGGGGAGCTGTTTTTT. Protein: CASSYLAGDANTGELFF.

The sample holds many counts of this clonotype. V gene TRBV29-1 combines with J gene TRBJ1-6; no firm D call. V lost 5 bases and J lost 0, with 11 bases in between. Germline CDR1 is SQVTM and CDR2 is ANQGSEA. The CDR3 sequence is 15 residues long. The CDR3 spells CSVLDASSYNSPLHF. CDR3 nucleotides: TGCAGCGTTCTAGACGCTAGCTCCTATAATTCACCCCTCCACTTT.

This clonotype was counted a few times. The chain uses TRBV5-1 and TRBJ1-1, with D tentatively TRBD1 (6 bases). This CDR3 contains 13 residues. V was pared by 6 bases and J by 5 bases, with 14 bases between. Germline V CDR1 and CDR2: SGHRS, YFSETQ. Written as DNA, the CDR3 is TGCGCCAGCACGGCAGGGGAGAGGACTGAAGCTTTCTTT. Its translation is CASTAGERTEAFF.

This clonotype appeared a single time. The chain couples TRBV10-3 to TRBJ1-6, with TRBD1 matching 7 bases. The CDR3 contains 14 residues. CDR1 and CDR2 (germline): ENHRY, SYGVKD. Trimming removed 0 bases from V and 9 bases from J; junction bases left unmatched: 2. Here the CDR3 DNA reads TGTGCCATCAGTGAGTCGACAGGGTTTTCACCCCTCCACTTT. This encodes CAISESTGFSPLHF.

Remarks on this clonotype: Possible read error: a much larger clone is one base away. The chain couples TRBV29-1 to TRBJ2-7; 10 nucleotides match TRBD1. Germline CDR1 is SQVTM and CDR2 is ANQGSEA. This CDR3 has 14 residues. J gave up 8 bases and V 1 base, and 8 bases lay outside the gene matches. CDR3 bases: TGCAGCGTTGAAGTTGTTGGGACAGGGGTCAAGCAGTACTTC. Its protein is CSVEVVGTGVKQYF.

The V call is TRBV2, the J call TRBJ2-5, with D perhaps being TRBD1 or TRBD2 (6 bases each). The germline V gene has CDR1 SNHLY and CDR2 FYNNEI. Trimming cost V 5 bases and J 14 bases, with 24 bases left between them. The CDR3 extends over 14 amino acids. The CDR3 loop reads CASSRGSGGTHAYF. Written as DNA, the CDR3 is TGTGCCAGCAGTAGGGGGTCTGGCGGGACGCACGCTTACTTC.

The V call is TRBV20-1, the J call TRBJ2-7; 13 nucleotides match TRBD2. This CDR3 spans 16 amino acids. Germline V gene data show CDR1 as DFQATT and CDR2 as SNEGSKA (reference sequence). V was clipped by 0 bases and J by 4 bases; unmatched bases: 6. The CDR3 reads CSARDTSGGANYEQYF. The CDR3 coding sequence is TGCAGTGCTAGAGACACTAGCGGGGGGGCCAATTACGAGCAGTACTTC.

The CDR3 DNA follows: TGTGCCACCAGCAGAGATCGAGCGGGAGGGGAGACCCAGTACTTC. It is translated as CATSRDRAGGETQYF. The genes are TRBV15 and TRBJ2-5; 10 bases map to TRBD2. V shed 0 bases and J 5 bases; nucleotides not matched to a gene: 3. The CDR3 loop spans 15 amino acids. Germline CDR1 is LNHNV and CDR2 is YYDKDF (reference sequence). Using reference TRBV15 and TRBJ2-5 for the parts outside the CDR3, the full variable domain is DAMVIQNPRYQVTQFGKPVTLSCSQTLNHNVMYWYQQKSSQAPKLLFHYYDKDFNNEADTPDNFQSRRPNTSFCFLDIRSPGLGDTAMYLCATSRDRAGGETQYFGPGTRLLVL.

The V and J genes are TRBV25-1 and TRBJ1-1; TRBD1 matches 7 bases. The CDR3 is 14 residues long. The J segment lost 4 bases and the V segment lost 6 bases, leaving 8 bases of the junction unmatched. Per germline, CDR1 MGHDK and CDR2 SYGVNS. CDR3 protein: CASSAIQGSTEAFF. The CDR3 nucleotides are TGTGCCAGCAGCGCTATACAGGGGAGCACTGAAGCTTTCTTT.

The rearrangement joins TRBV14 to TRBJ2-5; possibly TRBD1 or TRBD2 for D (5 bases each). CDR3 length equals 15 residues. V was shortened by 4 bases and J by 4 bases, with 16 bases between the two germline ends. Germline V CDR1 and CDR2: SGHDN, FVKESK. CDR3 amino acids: CASSLAGGWGETQYF. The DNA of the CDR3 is TGTGCCAGCAGCCTCGCTGGGGGATGGGGAGAGACCCAGTACTTC.